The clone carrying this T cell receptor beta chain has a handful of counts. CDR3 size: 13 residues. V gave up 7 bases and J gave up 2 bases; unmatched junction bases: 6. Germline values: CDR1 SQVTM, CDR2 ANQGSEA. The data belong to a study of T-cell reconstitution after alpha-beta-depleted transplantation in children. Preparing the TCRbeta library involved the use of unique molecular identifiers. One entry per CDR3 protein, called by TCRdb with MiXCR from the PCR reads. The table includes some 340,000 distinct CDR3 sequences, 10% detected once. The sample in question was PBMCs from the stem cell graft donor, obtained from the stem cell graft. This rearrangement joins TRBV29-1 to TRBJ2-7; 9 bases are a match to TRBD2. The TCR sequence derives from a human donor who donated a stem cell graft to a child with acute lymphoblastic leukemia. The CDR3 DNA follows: TGCAGCGCCGGGACTAGCCAAACCTACGAGCAGTACTTC. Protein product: CSAGTSQTYEQYF.